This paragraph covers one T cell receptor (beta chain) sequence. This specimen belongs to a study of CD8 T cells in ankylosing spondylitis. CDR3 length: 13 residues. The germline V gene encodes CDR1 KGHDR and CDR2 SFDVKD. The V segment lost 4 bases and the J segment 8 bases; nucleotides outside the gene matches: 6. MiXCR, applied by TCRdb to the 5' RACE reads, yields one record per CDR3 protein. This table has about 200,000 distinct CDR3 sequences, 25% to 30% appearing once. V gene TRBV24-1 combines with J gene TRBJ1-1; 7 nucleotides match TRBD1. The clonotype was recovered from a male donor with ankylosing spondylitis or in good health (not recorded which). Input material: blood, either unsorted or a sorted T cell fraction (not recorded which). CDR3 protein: CATSDSTGREAFF. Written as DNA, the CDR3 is TGTGCCACCAGTGACTCGACAGGGAGGGAAGCTTTCTTT.